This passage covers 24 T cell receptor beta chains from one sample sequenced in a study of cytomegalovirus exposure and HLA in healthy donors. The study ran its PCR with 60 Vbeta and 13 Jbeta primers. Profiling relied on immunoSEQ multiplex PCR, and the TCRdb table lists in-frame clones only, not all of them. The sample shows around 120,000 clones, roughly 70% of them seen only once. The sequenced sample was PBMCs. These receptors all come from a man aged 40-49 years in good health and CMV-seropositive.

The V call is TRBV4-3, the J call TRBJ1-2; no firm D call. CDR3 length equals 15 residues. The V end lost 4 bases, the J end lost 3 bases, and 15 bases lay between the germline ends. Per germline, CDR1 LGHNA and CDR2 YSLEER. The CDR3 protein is CASSLEGELDYGYTF. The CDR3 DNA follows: TGCGCCAGCAGCCTAGAGGGAGAATTGGACTATGGCTACACCTTC.

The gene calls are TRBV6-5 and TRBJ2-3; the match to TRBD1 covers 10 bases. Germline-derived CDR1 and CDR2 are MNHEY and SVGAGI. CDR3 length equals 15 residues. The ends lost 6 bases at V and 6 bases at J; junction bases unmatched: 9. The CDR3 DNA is TGTGCCAGCAGCTCTTCGACAGGGGGCCACGATACGCAGTATTTT. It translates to CASSSSTGGHDTQYF.

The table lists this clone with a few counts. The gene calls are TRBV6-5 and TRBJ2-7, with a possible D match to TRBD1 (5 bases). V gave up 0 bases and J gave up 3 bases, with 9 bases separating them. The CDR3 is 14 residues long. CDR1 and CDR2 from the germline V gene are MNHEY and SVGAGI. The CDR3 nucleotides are TGTGCCAGCAGTTACTCGCCAGACAGCTACGAGCAGTACGTC. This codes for CASSYSPDSYEQYV.

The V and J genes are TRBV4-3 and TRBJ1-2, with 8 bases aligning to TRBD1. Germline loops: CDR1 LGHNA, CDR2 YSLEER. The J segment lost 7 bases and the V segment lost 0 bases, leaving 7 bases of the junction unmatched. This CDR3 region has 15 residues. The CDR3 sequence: CASSQDGQGMGGYTF. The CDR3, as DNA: TGCGCCAGCAGCCAAGACGGACAGGGTATGGGTGGCTACACCTTC.

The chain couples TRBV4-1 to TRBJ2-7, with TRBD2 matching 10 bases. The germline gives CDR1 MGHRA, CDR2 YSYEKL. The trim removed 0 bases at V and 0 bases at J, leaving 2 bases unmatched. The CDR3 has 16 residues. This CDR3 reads CASSQDPSGSSYEQYV. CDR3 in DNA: TGCGCCAGCAGCCAAGACCCTAGCGGGAGCTCCTACGAGCAGTACGTC.

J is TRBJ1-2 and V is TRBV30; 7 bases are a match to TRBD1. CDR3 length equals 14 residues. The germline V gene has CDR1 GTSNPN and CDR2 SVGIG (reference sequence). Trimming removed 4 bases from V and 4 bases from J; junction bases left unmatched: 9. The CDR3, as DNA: TGTGCCTGGAACGGAGTAGACAGGGCCTATGGCTACACCTTC. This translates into CAWNGVDRAYGYTF. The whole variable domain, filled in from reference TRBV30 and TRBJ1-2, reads SQTIHQWPATLVQPVGSPLSLECTVEGTSNPNLYWYRQAAGRGLQLLFYSVGIGQISSEVPQNLSASRPQDRQFILSSKKLLLSDSGFYLCAWNGVDRAYGYTFGSGTRLTVV.

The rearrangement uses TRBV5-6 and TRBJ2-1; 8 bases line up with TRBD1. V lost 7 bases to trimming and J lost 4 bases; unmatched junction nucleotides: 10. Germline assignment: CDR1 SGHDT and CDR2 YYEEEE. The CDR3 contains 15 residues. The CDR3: CASSPGQEVYNEQFF. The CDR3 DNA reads TGTGCCAGCTCTCCGGGACAGGAGGTTTACAATGAGCAGTTCTTC. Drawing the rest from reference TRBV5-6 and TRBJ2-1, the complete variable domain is DAGVTQSPTHLIKTRGQQVTLRCSPKSGHDTVSWYQQALGQGPQFIFQYYEEEERQRGNFPDRFSGHQFPNYSSELNVNALLLGDSALYLCASSPGQEVYNEQFFGPGTRLTVL.

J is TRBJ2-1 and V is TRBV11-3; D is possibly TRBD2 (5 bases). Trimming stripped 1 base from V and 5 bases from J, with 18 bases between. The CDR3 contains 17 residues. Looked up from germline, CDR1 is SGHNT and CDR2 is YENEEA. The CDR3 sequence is CASSLGNRGLLHNEQFF. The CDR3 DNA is TGTGCCAGCAGCTTAGGGAATAGAGGGCTCTTACACAATGAGCAGTTCTTC.

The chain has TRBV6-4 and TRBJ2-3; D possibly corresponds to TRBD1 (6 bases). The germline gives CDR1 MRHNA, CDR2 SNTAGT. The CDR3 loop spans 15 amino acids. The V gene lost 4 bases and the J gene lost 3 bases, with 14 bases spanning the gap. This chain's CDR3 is CASSGRGQLTDTQYF. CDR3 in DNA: TGTGCCAGCAGTGGGCGAGGACAGCTAACAGATACGCAGTATTTT.

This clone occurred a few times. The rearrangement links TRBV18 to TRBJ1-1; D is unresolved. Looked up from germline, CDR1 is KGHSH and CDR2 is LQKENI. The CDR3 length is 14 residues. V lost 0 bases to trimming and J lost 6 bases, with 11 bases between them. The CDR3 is CASSPPAGWSEAFF. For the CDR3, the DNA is TGTGCCAGCTCACCACCTGCGGGGTGGTCTGAAGCTTTCTTT.

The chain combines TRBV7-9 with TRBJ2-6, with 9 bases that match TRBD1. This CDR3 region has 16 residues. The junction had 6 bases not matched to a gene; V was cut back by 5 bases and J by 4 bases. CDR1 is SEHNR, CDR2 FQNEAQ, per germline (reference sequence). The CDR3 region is CASSEQGALGANVLTF. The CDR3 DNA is TGTGCCAGCAGCGAACAGGGGGCGCTAGGGGCCAACGTCCTGACTTTC.

In DNA form, the CDR3 reads TGTGCCAGCAGCTTAGATGGGACAGGGTATGCCGAGCAGTACTTC. Amino acid sequence: CASSLDGTGYAEQYF. The V and J genes are TRBV7-2 and TRBJ2-7; the match to TRBD1 covers 9 bases. The junction had 7 bases not matched to a gene; V was cut back by 1 base and J by 6 bases. The V gene's germline CDR1 is SGHTA and CDR2 FQGNSA. The CDR3 length is 15 residues.

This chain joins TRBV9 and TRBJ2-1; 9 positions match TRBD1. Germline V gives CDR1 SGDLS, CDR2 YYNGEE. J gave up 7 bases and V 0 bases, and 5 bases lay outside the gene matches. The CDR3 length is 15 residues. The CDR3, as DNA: TGTGCCAGCAGCGTAGCCAGGACAGGGGATAATGAGCAGTTCTTC. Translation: CASSVARTGDNEQFF.

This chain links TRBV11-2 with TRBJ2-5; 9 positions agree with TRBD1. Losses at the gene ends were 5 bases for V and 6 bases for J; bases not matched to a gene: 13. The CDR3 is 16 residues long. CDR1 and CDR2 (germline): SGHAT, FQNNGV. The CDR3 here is CASSRGRRQGGQTQYF. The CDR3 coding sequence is TGTGCCAGCAGCCGAGGGCGGCGACAGGGGGGACAGACCCAGTACTTC.

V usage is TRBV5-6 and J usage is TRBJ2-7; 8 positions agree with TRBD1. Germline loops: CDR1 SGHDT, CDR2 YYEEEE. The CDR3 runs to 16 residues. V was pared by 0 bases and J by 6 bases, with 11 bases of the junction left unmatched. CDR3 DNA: TGTGCCAGCAGCTTGGGACAGGGGTTTTTGGCGACCGAGCAGTACTTC. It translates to CASSLGQGFLATEQYF.

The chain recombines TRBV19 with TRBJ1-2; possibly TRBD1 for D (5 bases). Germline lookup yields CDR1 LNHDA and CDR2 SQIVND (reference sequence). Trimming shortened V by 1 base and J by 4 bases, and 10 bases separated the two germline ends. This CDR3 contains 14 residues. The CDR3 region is CASSIGRQSYGYTF. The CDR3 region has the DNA TGTGCCAGTAGTATAGGTCGACAGTCCTATGGCTACACCTTC. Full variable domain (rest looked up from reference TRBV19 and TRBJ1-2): DGGITQSPKYLFRKEGQNVTLSCEQNLNHDAMYWYRQDPGQGLRLIYYSQIVNDFQKGDIAEGYSVSREKKESFPLTVTSAQKNPTAFYLCASSIGRQSYGYTFGSGTRLTVV.

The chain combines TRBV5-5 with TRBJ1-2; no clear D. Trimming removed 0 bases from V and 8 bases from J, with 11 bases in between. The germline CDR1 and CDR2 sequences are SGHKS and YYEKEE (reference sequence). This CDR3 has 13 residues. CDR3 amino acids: CASSLGPGQGYTF. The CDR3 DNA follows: TGTGCCAGCAGCTTGGGTCCAGGTCAAGGCTACACCTTC.

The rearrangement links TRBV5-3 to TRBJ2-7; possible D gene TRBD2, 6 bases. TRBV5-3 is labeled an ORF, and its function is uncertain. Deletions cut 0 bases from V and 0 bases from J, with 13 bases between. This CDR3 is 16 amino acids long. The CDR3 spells CARSLGQKGGSYEQYV. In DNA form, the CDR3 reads TGTGCCAGAAGCTTGGGACAGAAGGGAGGCTCCTACGAGCAGTACGTC.

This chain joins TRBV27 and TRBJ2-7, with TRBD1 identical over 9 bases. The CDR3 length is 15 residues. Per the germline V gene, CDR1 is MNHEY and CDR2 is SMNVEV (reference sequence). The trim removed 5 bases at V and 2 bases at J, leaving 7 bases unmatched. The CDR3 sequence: CASSPRDRAAYEQYF. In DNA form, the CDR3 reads TGTGCCAGCAGTCCCCGGGACAGGGCCGCCTACGAGCAGTACTTC.

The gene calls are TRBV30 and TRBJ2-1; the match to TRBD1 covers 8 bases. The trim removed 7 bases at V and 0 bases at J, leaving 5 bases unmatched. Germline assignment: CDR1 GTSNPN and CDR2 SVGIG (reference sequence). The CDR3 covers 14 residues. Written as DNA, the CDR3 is TGTGCCTCCAGGACAGGGAGCTCCTACAATGAGCAGTTCTTC. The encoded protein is CASRTGSSYNEQFF.

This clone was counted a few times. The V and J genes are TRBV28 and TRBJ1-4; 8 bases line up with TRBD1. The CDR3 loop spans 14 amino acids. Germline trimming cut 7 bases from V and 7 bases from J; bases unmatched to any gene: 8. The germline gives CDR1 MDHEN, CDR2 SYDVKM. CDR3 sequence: CASTSGQGREKLFF. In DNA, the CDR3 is TGTGCCAGCACCTCCGGACAGGGACGTGAAAAACTGTTTTTT.

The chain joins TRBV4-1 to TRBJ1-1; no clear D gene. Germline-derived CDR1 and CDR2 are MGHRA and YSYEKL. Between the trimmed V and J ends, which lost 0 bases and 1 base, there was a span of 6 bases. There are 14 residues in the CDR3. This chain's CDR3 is CASSQDAGNTEAFF. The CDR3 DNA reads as TGCGCCAGCAGCCAAGACGCAGGGAACACTGAAGCTTTCTTT.

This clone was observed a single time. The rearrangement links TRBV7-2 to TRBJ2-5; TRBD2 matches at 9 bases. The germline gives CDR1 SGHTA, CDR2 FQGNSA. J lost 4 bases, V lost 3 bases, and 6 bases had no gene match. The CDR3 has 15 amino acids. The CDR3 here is CASSLSSGNPETQYF. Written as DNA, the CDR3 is TGTGCCAGCAGCTTGTCTAGCGGGAACCCAGAGACCCAGTACTTC.

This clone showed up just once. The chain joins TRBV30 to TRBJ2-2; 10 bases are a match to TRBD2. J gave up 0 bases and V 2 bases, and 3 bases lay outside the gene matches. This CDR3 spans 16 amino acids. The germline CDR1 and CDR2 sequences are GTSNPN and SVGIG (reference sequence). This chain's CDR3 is CAWSPTSGTNTGELFF. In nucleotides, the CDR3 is TGTGCCTGGAGTCCAACTAGCGGGACGAACACCGGGGAGCTGTTTTTT.